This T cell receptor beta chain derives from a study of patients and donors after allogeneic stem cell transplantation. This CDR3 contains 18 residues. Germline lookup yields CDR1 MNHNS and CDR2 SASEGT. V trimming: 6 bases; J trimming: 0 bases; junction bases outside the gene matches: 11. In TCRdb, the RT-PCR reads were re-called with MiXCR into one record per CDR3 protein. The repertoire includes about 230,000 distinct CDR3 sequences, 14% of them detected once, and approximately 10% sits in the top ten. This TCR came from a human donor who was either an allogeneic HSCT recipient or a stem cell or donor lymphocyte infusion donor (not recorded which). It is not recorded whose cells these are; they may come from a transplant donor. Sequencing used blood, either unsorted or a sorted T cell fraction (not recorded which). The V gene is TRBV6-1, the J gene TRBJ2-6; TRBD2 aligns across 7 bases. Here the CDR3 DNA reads TGTGCCAGCAGACGGGGGGATGGAGGGAGCTCTGGGGCCAACGTCCTGACTTTC. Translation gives CASRRGDGGSSGANVLTF.